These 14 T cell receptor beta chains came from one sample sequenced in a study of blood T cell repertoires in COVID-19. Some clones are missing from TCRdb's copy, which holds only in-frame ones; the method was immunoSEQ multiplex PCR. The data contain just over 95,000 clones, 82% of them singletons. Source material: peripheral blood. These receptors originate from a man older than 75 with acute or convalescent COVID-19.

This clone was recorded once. The CDR3 DNA reads as TGTGCCAGCAGTTCGGACAGGAACGGCAATCAGCCCCAGCATTTT. Protein: CASSSDRNGNQPQHF. The chain employs TRBV11-2 and TRBJ1-5, with 7 nucleotides matching TRBD1. This CDR3 has 15 residues. In germline, CDR1 is SGHAT, CDR2 FQNNGV. V trimming: 6 bases; J trimming: 2 bases; junction bases outside the gene matches: 7.

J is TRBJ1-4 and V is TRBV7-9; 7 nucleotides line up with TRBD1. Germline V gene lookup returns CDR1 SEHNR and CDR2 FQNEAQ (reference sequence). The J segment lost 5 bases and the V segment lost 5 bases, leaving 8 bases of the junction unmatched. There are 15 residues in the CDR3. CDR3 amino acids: CASSPGTVENEKLFF. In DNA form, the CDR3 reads TGTGCCAGCAGCCCGGGGACAGTGGAGAATGAAAAACTGTTTTTT.

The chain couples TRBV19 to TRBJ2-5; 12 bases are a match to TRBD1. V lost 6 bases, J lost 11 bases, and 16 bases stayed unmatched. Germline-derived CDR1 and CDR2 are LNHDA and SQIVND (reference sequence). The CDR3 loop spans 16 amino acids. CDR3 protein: CASRALGTGGSWTQYF. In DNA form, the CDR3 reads TGTGCCAGTAGGGCCCTCGGGACAGGGGGCAGTTGGACTCAGTACTTC.

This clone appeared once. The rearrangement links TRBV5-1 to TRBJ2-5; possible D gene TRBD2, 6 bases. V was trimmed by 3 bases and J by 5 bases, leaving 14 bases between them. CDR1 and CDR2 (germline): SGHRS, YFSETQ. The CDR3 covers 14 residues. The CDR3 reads CASSSGTAGETQYF. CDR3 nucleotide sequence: TGCGCCAGCAGCTCCGGGACGGCGGGGGAGACCCAGTACTTC.

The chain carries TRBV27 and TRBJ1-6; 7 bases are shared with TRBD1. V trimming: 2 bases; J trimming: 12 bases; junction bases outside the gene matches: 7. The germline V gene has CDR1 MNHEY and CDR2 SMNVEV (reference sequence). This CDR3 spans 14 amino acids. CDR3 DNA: TGTGCCAGCAGTTTAAGACAGGGAGGTTTACCCCTCCACTTT. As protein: CASSLRQGGLPLHF.

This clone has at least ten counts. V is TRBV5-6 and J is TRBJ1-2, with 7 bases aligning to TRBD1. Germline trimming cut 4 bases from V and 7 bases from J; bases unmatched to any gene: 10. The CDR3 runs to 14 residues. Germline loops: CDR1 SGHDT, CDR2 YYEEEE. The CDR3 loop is CASSHSQGRFGYTF. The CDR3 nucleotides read TGTGCCAGCAGCCATTCACAGGGGAGATTTGGCTACACCTTC.

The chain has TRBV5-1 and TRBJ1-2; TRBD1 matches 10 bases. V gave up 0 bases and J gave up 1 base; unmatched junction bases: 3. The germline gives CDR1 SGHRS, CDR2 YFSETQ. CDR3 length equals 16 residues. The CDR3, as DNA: TGCGCCAGCAGCTTGGGGGGACAGGGGCGTAACTATGGCTACACCTTC. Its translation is CASSLGGQGRNYGYTF. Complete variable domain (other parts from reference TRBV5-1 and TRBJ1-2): KAGVTQTPRYLIKTRGQQVTLSCSPISGHRSVSWYQQTPGQGLQFLFEYFSETQRNKGNFPGRFSGRQFSNSRSEMNVSTLELGDSALYLCASSLGGQGRNYGYTFGSGTRLTVV.

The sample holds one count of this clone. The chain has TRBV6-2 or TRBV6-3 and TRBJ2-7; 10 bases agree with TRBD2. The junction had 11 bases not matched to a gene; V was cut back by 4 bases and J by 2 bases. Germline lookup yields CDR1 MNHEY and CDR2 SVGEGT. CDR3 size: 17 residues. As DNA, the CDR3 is TGTGCCAGCAGTTCCCCTACTATAGCGGGAGGCGCCTACGAGCAGTACTTC. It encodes CASSSPTIAGGAYEQYF.

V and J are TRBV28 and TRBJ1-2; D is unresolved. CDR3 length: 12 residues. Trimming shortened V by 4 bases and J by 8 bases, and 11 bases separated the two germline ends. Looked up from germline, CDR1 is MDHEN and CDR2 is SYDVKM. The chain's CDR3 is CASSWRRVGYTF. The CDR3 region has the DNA TGTGCCAGCAGTTGGAGGAGGGTGGGCTACACCTTC.

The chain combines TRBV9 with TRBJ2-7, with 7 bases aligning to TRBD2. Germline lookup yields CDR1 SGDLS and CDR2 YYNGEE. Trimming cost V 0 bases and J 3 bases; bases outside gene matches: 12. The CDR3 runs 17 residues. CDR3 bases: TGTGCCAGCAGCGTAGGCCTAAGCGGGGATTTCGGCTACGAGCAGTACTTC. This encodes CASSVGLSGDFGYEQYF.

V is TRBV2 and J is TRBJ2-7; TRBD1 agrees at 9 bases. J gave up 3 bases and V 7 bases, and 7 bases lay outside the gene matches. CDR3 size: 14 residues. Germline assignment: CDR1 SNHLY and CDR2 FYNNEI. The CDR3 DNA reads TGTGCCAGCAATGGACAGGGGAAAGGCTACGAGCAGTACTTC. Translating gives CASNGQGKGYEQYF.

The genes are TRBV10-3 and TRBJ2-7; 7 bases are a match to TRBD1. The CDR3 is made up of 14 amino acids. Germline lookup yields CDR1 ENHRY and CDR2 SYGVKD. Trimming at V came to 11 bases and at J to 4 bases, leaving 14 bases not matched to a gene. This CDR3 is CAAGSGQSVYEQYF. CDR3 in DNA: TGTGCCGCGGGTTCGGGACAGAGCGTGTACGAGCAGTACTTC.

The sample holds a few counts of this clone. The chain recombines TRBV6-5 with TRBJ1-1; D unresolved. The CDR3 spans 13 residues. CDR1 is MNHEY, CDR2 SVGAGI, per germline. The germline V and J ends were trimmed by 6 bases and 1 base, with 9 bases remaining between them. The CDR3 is CASSPPWNTEAFF. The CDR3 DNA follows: TGTGCCAGCAGCCCCCCCTGGAACACTGAAGCTTTCTTT.

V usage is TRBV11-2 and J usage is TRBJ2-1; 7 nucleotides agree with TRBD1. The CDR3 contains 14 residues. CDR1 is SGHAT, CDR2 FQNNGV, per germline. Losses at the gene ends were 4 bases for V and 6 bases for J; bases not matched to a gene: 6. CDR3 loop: CASSSSRGFNEQFF. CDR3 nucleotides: TGTGCCAGCAGCTCGTCCAGGGGGTTCAATGAGCAGTTCTTC.